This T cell receptor (beta chain) was sequenced for a study of cytomegalovirus exposure and HLA in healthy donors. Notes on the study in general: Specificity of a few CMV-associated chains for CMV antigens was verified in vitro.

CDR3 size: 15 residues. V was pared by 3 bases and J by 1 base, with 3 bases of the junction left unmatched. From germline, CDR1 is SGHRS and CDR2 YFSETQ. The PCR used 60 Vbeta and 13 Jbeta primers. Here immunoSEQ multiplex PCR was the method, and the copy in TCRdb shows in-frame clones only, minus some. The profile shows 100,000 to 150,000 clones, over 15% of them singletons. This clone was observed a handful of times. Its antigen is unidentified. The TCR was taken from a female donor in good health and CMV-seropositive. This sequence joins TRBV5-1 and TRBJ2-7, with 11 bases that match TRBD1. Sequencing input: PBMCs. The CDR3 sequence is CASSWGTGGSYEQYF. The CDR3 coding sequence is TGCGCCAGCAGCTGGGGGACAGGGGGTTCCTACGAGCAGTACTTC.